A selection of T cell receptor beta chains follows, all from one sample in a study of naive and memory T cell subsets. TCRdb analysed the UMI-ligation and nested PCR reads with MiXCR anew, one entry per CDR3 protein. The sample holds tens of thousands of distinct CDR3 sequences, roughly 14% seen once. Sample: central memory CD4+ T cells from blood. These receptors were obtained from a human donor in good health. Each CDR3 is given with its conserved first and last residue. A D gene is named only where the DNA matches it firmly. Not every row has a clone size; where given, it reads once, few, many or a size class.

CDR3aa	CDR3nt	v_gene	abundance	d_gene	j_gene
CSARDITGGSYEQYF	TGCAGTGCTAGAGATATTACAGGGGGTTCCTACGAGCAGTACTTC	TRBV20-1	many	TRBD1	TRBJ2-7
CASSLDGGILSYEQYF	TGCGCCAGCAGCTTGGATGGCGGCATCCTTTCCTACGAGCAGTACTTC	TRBV5-1	-	-	TRBJ2-7
CSARALANTGELFF	TGCAGTGCTAGAGCTCTAGCGAACACCGGGGAGCTGTTTTTT	TRBV20-1	many	-	TRBJ2-2
CASSPDRGTSYEQYF	TGTGCCAGCAGCCCCGACAGGGGGACCTCCTACGAGCAGTACTTC	TRBV7-2	many	TRBD1	TRBJ2-7
CASSLGGLSTDTQYF	TGTGCCAGCAGCTTGGGCGGACTCAGCACAGATACGCAGTATTTT	TRBV5-4	-	-	TRBJ2-3
CASSFDSSPGQFF	TGTGCCAGCAGCTTCGACAGTAGCCCCGGGCAGTTCTTC	TRBV7-9	few	-	TRBJ2-1
CASSLTPEYGYTF	TGTGCCAGCAGCTTAACGCCCGAGTATGGCTACACCTTC	TRBV7-3	-	-	TRBJ1-2
CASSLGLFGQGRTDTQYF	TGTGCCAGCAGCTTAGGGTTATTCGGACAGGGACGCACAGATACGCAGTATTTT	TRBV7-2	few	TRBD1	TRBJ2-3
CSVEGSAGGLRPYNEQFF	TGCAGCGTTGAAGGGTCCGCGGGAGGCCTTAGACCCTACAATGAGCAGTTCTTC	TRBV29-1	-	TRBD2	TRBJ2-1
CAISKDSSYNEQFF	TGTGCCATCAGCAAAGACAGCTCCTACAATGAGCAGTTCTTC	TRBV10-3	-	-	TRBJ2-1
CAISERGGNHNEQFF	TGTGCCATCAGTGAAAGGGGCGGGAACCACAATGAGCAGTTCTTC	TRBV10-3	many	-	TRBJ2-1
CASSLWRGGTKETQYF	TGTGCCAGCAGCTTATGGAGGGGGGGGACAAAAGAGACCCAGTACTTC	TRBV7-6	few	-	TRBJ2-5
CASSHQAQGYEQYF	TGTGCCAGCAGTCACCAGGCCCAGGGGTACGAGCAGTACTTC	TRBV27	-	-	TRBJ2-7
CSARDTGTNNEQFF	TGCAGTGCTAGAGACACCGGGACGAACAATGAGCAGTTCTTC	TRBV20-1	few	-	TRBJ2-1
CASSPLGTSGSHDYNEQFF	TGTGCCAGCAGTCCTCTCGGGACTAGCGGGAGCCATGATTACAATGAGCAGTTCTTC	TRBV27	many	TRBD2	TRBJ2-1
CSARAGKQGARYNSPLHF	TGCAGTGCTAGAGCTGGCAAACAGGGGGCAAGGTATAATTCACCCCTCCACTTT	TRBV20-1	many	TRBD1	TRBJ1-6
CSARDLGSPGEKLFF	TGCAGTGCTAGAGATTTGGGTTCTCCGGGCGAAAAACTGTTTTTT	TRBV20-1	many	-	TRBJ1-4
CSVRTGSYEQYF	TGCAGTGTTCGGACAGGCTCCTACGAGCAGTACTTC	TRBV20-1	many	TRBD1	TRBJ2-7
CSARDIVSTGWTDTQYF	TGCAGTGCTAGAGATATAGTTTCGACGGGTTGGACAGATACGCAGTATTTT	TRBV20-1	few	-	TRBJ2-3
CSATTSGRAAGELFF	TGCAGTGCTACCACTAGCGGGAGGGCCGCCGGGGAGCTGTTTTTT	TRBV20-1	-	TRBD2	TRBJ2-2
CASSLGLAIGSGANVLTF	TGTGCCAGCAGTCTCGGGCTAGCGATAGGCTCTGGGGCCAACGTCCTGACTTTC	TRBV12-3/TRBV12-4	many	-	TRBJ2-6
CSVAPGQASTDTQYF	TGCAGCGTGGCGCCGGGACAGGCTAGCACAGATACGCAGTATTTT	TRBV29-1	many	TRBD1	TRBJ2-3
CASSLAGELFF	TGTGCCAGCAGCTTGGCCGGGGAGCTGTTTTTT	TRBV5-6	many	-	TRBJ2-2
CASRPPGRGSNYEQYF	TGTGCCAGCAGGCCTCCTGGGAGGGGTAGCAACTACGAGCAGTACTTC	TRBV6-1	-	TRBD2	TRBJ2-7
CASSFGGTGHITDTQYF	TGTGCCAGCAGCTTTGGGGGGACGGGTCATATCACAGATACGCAGTATTTT	TRBV5-4	-	-	TRBJ2-3
CASSRGLAAQFF	TGTGCCAGCAGCCGCGGACTAGCGGCGCAGTTCTTC	TRBV12-3/TRBV12-4	-	TRBD2	TRBJ2-1
CSAWDSPYEQYF	TGCAGCGCTTGGGACAGTCCCTACGAGCAGTACTTC	TRBV29-1	-	TRBD1	TRBJ2-7
CAWVTQNTEAFF	TGTGCCTGGGTCACTCAGAACACTGAAGCTTTCTTT	TRBV30	few	-	TRBJ1-1
CASTSPGGGEQFF	TGTGCCAGCACATCCCCGGGAGGGGGTGAGCAGTTCTTC	TRBV3-1	many	TRBD2	TRBJ2-1
CASSPTPQGARTEAFF	TGTGCCAGCAGTCCAACCCCACAGGGGGCGCGGACTGAAGCTTTCTTT	TRBV27	-	TRBD1	TRBJ1-1
CASSSGLDNEQFF	TGTGCCAGCAGCTCCGGGTTGGACAATGAGCAGTTCTTC	TRBV11-2	many	-	TRBJ2-1
CASSSRLFYGLGEQYF	TGTGCCAGCAGCTCCCGACTTTTCTACGGTCTCGGCGAGCAGTACTTC	TRBV11-2	-	-	TRBJ2-7
CASSSLRTGAQETQYF	TGTGCCAGCAGCTCCCTGAGGACAGGGGCTCAAGAGACCCAGTACTTC	TRBV5-6	-	TRBD1	TRBJ2-5
CASSFGTSSGNTIYF	TGTGCCAGCAGCTTTGGCACGAGCTCTGGAAACACCATATATTTT	TRBV5-4	-	-	TRBJ1-3
CASVAPSGNEQFF	TGTGCCAGCGTGGCCCCGTCCGGGAATGAGCAGTTCTTC	TRBV5-4	-	-	TRBJ2-1
CASSLVSSGISADTQYF	TGCGCCAGCAGCTTGGTCTCTAGCGGGATCAGCGCAGATACGCAGTATTTT	TRBV5-1	few	TRBD2	TRBJ2-3
CASSLAQGADTQYF	TGTGCCAGCAGCTTAGCGCAGGGCGCAGATACGCAGTATTTT	TRBV7-2	few	-	TRBJ2-3
CASKWLGMSNQPQHF	TGTGCCAGCAAGTGGCTAGGAATGAGCAATCAGCCCCAGCATTTT	TRBV28	-	-	TRBJ1-5
CASMRMGTGSNQPQHF	TGTGCCAGCATGAGGATGGGGACAGGGAGCAATCAGCCCCAGCATTTT	TRBV6-1	-	TRBD1	TRBJ1-5
CASSRSGSGETQYF	TGTGCCAGCAGCCGTAGCGGGAGCGGAGAGACCCAGTACTTC	TRBV5-4	-	TRBD2	TRBJ2-5
CSAVPSAYNEQFF	TGCAGTGCAGTCCCTAGCGCATACAATGAGCAGTTCTTC	TRBV20-1	many	-	TRBJ2-1
CASSVQGGQPQHF	TGTGCCAGCAGCGTGCAGGGAGGACAGCCCCAGCATTTT	TRBV7-2	few	-	TRBJ1-5
CASSLFADTQYF	TGTGCCAGCAGCCTCTTTGCAGATACGCAGTATTTT	TRBV2	many	-	TRBJ2-3
CASSSTSDSYNEQFF	TGTGCCAGCAGCTCGACTAGCGACTCCTACAATGAGCAGTTCTTC	TRBV7-2	many	TRBD2	TRBJ2-1
CASSLSAGRSTDTQYF	TGTGCCAGCAGCTTATCCGCCGGCAGAAGCACAGATACGCAGTATTTT	TRBV11-2	few	-	TRBJ2-3
CASSLALGRGRETQYF	TGTGCCAGCAGCTTAGCGCTGGGCAGGGGGCGAGAGACCCAGTACTTC	TRBV7-2	few	TRBD1	TRBJ2-5
CASSQRQGGGTEAFF	TGCGCCAGCAGCCAACGACAGGGTGGTGGCACTGAAGCTTTCTTT	TRBV4-1	-	TRBD1	TRBJ1-1
CASSQLAGGRETQYF	TGTGCCAGCAGCCAACTAGCGGGGGGGAGGGAGACCCAGTACTTC	TRBV4-2	few	TRBD2	TRBJ2-5
CASSYTTAGNQPQHF	TGTGCCAGCAGTTACACCACAGCGGGCAATCAGCCCCAGCATTTT	TRBV6-6	few	-	TRBJ1-5
CASSLGGGRGSDEQFF	TGTGCCAGCAGCTTAGGGGGCGGGAGGGGGTCCGATGAGCAGTTCTTC	TRBV11-2	few	TRBD2	TRBJ2-1